Sequencing of this TCR beta chain was carried out in a study of long-term antiretroviral therapy in people with HIV. No fewer than two post-ART and no fewer than one pre-ART PBMC samples existed for each donor. This clone appeared a single time. Its antigen is currently unknown. The length of the CDR3 is 17 residues. Germline V CDR1 and CDR2: SGHNT, YYREEE (reference sequence). V dropped 2 bases and J dropped 0 bases, with 17 bases sitting between them. Points from the study as a whole: Diversity went up after ART and still fell short of transplant donor controls.

Samples were assayed with immunoSEQ v3.0 at survey level. The repertoire was sequenced with immunoSEQ multiplex PCR; TCRdb's copy has only in-frame clones and lacks some. The table lists 25,000 to 30,000 clones, more than 85% of them singletons. The clonotype comes from a man in his forties with HIV. The material was unsorted PBMCs, obtained 6.2 years after starting antiretroviral therapy. This rearrangement joins TRBV5-4 to TRBJ1-1; a possible D gene is TRBD1 (6 bases). The CDR3 nucleotides read TGTGCCAGCAGCTTCCCTGGGGCAGGGGCCTTGAACACTGAAGCTTTCTTT. Its translation: CASSFPGAGALNTEAFF.